These 20 T cell receptor beta chains were sequenced from one sample in a study of cytomegalovirus exposure and HLA in healthy donors. Primers for the PCR totalled 60 Vbeta and 13 Jbeta. Produced via immunoSEQ multiplex PCR; TCRdb's table is partial and in-frame only. The table includes 150,000 to 200,000 clones, around four fifths detected once. Sequencing was performed on PBMCs. Source of these receptors: a young man in good health and CMV-seronegative.

This clone has just one count. The gene calls are TRBV7-3 and TRBJ2-1; 13 bases line up with TRBD2. This CDR3 is 19 amino acids long. The ends lost 2 bases at V and 3 bases at J; junction bases unmatched: 10. Germline V CDR1 and CDR2: SGHTA, FQGTGA. Here the CDR3 DNA reads TGTGCCAGCAGCTTACGGGGGGGGACTAGCGGGGCCGACTACAATGAGCAGTTCTTC. Translation gives CASSLRGGTSGADYNEQFF. The whole variable domain, filled in from reference TRBV7-3 and TRBJ2-1, reads GAGVSQTPSNKVTEKGKYVELRCDPISGHTALYWYRQSLGQGPEFLIYFQGTGAADDSGLPNDRFFAVRPEGSVSTLKIQRTERGDSAVYLCASSLRGGTSGADYNEQFFGPGTRLTVL.

This clone was recorded once. The chain recombines TRBV13 with TRBJ2-2, with D possibly matching TRBD1 (5 bases). V was cut by 2 bases and J by 6 bases, with 19 bases left in between. Germline CDR1 and CDR2: PRHDT and FYEKMQ (reference sequence). The CDR3 sequence is 17 residues long. This CDR3 reads CASSLRKSKGRAGELFF. Written as DNA, the CDR3 is TGTGCCAGCAGCTTAAGGAAGAGTAAGGGGCGCGCCGGGGAGCTGTTTTTT.

Turning to this clone: The junction and the germline gene differ at one end; a read error may be behind it. The genes are TRBV7-9 and TRBJ1-1; D is unclear. This CDR3 is built from 14 residues. Looked up from germline, CDR1 is SEHNR and CDR2 is FQNEAQ (reference sequence). The CDR3 reads CSSSFPGRDTEAFF. The CDR3 region has the DNA TGTTCCAGCAGCTTTCCCGGGAGGGACACTGAAGCTTTCTTT.

This clone came up a few times. V gene TRBV5-1 combines with J gene TRBJ2-1; a weak D match, TRBD2 (7 bases). V gave up 1 base and J gave up 4 bases, with 15 bases separating them. This CDR3 region has 16 residues. Germline lookup yields CDR1 SGHRS and CDR2 YFSETQ. The CDR3 DNA is TGCGCCAGCAGCTTGACTTGGGGGGGCGGGTACAATGAGCAGTTCTTC. It specifies CASSLTWGGGYNEQFF.

This chain joins TRBV9 and TRBJ1-2; the D gene is possibly TRBD1 (6 bases). This CDR3 has 13 residues. Germline assignment: CDR1 SGDLS and CDR2 YYNGEE. The V and J ends lost 4 bases and 8 bases respectively, with 15 bases between them. CDR3: CASSPSHREGYTF. CDR3 nucleotide sequence: TGTGCCAGCAGCCCAAGTCACAGGGAGGGCTACACCTTC.

The V call is TRBV6-6, the J call TRBJ2-1; TRBD1 matches at 9 bases. Germline CDR1 reads MNHNY; CDR2 reads SVGAGI (reference sequence). CDR3 length: 16 residues. V shed 2 bases, J shed 5 bases, and the junction held 7 bases outside the gene matches. CDR3 in DNA: TGTGCCAGCAGTTACACAACCGGGACAGGGAACAATGAGCAGTTCTTC. Translating it yields CASSYTTGTGNNEQFF.

The V call is TRBV4-3, the J call TRBJ2-5; 9 bases are a match to TRBD2. From germline, CDR1 is LGHNA and CDR2 YSLEER. CDR3 size: 15 residues. The V segment lost 4 bases and the J segment 4 bases; nucleotides outside the gene matches: 7. The CDR3 nucleotides read TGCGCCAGCAGCCGATTAGCGGGAGAGGGAGAGACCCAGTACTTC. Its translation: CASSRLAGEGETQYF.

The chain uses TRBV4-3 and TRBJ1-5; D is unclear. V was shortened by 1 base and J by 2 bases, with 6 bases between the two germline ends. Germline V gene lookup returns CDR1 LGHNA and CDR2 YSLEER. The CDR3 runs 14 residues. For the CDR3, the DNA is TGCGCCAGCAGCCAAGCTTTAGGCAATCAGCCCCAGCATTTT. Protein: CASSQALGNQPQHF.

V is TRBV19 and J is TRBJ1-2; no clear D. The CDR3 spans 11 residues. Trimming took 7 bases from V and 5 from J, leaving 8 bases between them. Germline V gene sequence: CDR1 LNHDA, CDR2 SQIVND (reference sequence). As DNA, the CDR3 is TGTGCCAGTATGGGAGGATATGGCTACACCTTC. Protein: CASMGGYGYTF.

The V and J genes are TRBV7-2 and TRBJ2-3; 12 bases are a match to TRBD2. V lost 4 bases, J lost 0 bases, and 5 bases stayed unmatched. CDR1 and CDR2 from the germline V gene are SGHTA and FQGNSA. The CDR3 spans 17 residues. CDR3 protein: CASSSTSGGLSTDTQYF. The CDR3 coding sequence is TGTGCCAGCAGCTCGACTAGCGGGGGCCTTAGCACAGATACGCAGTATTTT.

The genes are TRBV11-2 and TRBJ2-1, with 8 bases fitting TRBD2. This CDR3 region has 17 residues. Germline V gives CDR1 SGHAT, CDR2 FQNNGV. J gave up 0 bases and V 4 bases, and 8 bases lay outside the gene matches. In DNA, the CDR3 is TGTGCCAGCAGCTACGACCCGAGCGGGGGCTCCTACAATGAGCAGTTCTTC. Translation gives CASSYDPSGGSYNEQFF.

In nucleotides, the CDR3 is TGTGCCAGCAGTGCCGACACCGTCAATCAGCCCCAGCATTTT. Translated: CASSADTVNQPQHF. The chain combines TRBV6-5 with TRBJ1-5; D is unclear. The CDR3 has 14 amino acids. Germline loops: CDR1 MNHEY, CDR2 SVGAGI. The ends were cut back, 5 bases at V and 3 bases at J, with 11 bases in the middle.

The V gene is TRBV19, the J gene TRBJ1-5, with a tentative D call TRBD1 (6 bases). This CDR3 spans 15 amino acids. CDR1 is LNHDA and CDR2 is SQIVND in the germline V gene (reference sequence). Deletions cut 9 bases from V and 7 bases from J, with 22 bases between. CDR3 protein: CASSGARALKQPQHF. The CDR3 DNA reads TGTGCCAGCTCAGGGGCTCGGGCACTAAAACAGCCCCAGCATTTT.

This clone has more than one count but fewer than ten. The chain recombines TRBV4-3 with TRBJ1-4; a weak D match, TRBD1 (6 bases). Trimming left V 4 bases short and J 5 bases short, with 11 bases between. CDR1 and CDR2 from the germline V gene are LGHNA and YSLEER. This CDR3 region has 14 residues. CDR3 DNA sequence: TGCGCCAGCAGCCTACAGGGAATCAATGAAAAACTGTTTTTT. Its protein product is CASSLQGINEKLFF.

V and J are TRBV6-5 and TRBJ2-2, with D hard to call. CDR1 MNHEY and CDR2 SVGAGI come from the germline V gene. The CDR3 sequence is 15 residues long. V lost 0 bases, J lost 1 base, and 6 bases lay in between. The CDR3 nucleotides are TGTGCCAGCAGTTACTCGTACGGGAACACCGGGGAGCTGTTTTTT. This encodes CASSYSYGNTGELFF.

This clone counts as medium-sized. The chain couples TRBV6-1 to TRBJ2-3; TRBD2 matches 10 bases. V was pared by 2 bases and J by 4 bases, with 0 bases of the junction left unmatched. The CDR3 consists of 14 residues. Looked up from germline, CDR1 is MNHNS and CDR2 is SASEGT. CDR3 amino acids: CASSELAGADTQYF. The CDR3, as DNA: TGTGCCAGCAGTGAACTAGCGGGAGCAGATACGCAGTATTTT.

The chain carries TRBV19 and TRBJ2-3; D remains ambiguous. Per the germline V gene, CDR1 is LNHDA and CDR2 is SQIVND (reference sequence). The length of the CDR3 is 12 residues. V shed 5 bases and J shed 3 bases, with 6 bases lying between them. CDR3 sequence reads: CASSPRTDTQYF. The CDR3 nucleotides read TGTGCCAGTAGTCCGAGGACAGATACGCAGTATTTT.

The chain uses TRBV6-1 and TRBJ1-1, with TRBD1 matching 8 bases. The CDR3 is made up of 15 amino acids. Trimming cost V 3 bases and J 0 bases; bases outside gene matches: 3. Germline V gives CDR1 MNHNS, CDR2 SASEGT. CDR3: CASSDRGQVNTEAFF. In DNA, the CDR3 is TGTGCCAGCAGTGACCGGGGACAGGTGAACACTGAAGCTTTCTTT.

This chain links TRBV11-3 with TRBJ2-5; D is ambiguous. The CDR3 is 14 amino acids. Germline V lookup: CDR1 SGHNT, CDR2 YENEEA. V was clipped by 3 bases and J by 2 bases, with 10 bases between them. In DNA form, the CDR3 reads TGTGCCAGCAGCTTGGGCCGGCAACAAGAGACCCAGTACTTC. This translates into CASSLGRQQETQYF.

The chain links TRBV30 to TRBJ2-7; 9 nucleotides match TRBD1. Germline CDR1 GTSNPN, CDR2 SVGIG (reference sequence). CDR3 length: 14 amino acids. Trimming at V came to 8 bases and at J to 3 bases, leaving 11 bases not matched to a gene. In DNA form, the CDR3 reads TGTGCCGCGATACGGGACAGGGACGACTACGAGCAGTACTTC. This codes for CAAIRDRDDYEQYF.